This T cell receptor beta chain emerged from a study of shared clonotypes between healthy human individuals. The wider study: Serving as donors were a couple of women and a few men, whose ages spanned 18 to 49.

The data were produced by immunoSEQ multiplex PCR, yet TCRdb's version contains in-frame clones alone and is incomplete. This table holds about 870,000 clones, nearly 95% found once. Germline V lookup: CDR1 DFQATT, CDR2 SNEGSKA (reference sequence). The length of the CDR3 is 11 residues. With 7 bases removed from V and 7 bases from J, the gap between germline ends came to 11 bases. CD8 cells classed as naive were CD45RO-negative and positively selected for CCR7, excluding terminally differentiated effector memory CD45RA+ cells. The chain combines TRBV20-1 with TRBJ2-1; D is perhaps TRBD1 (5 bases). Specimen: naive CD8+ T cells sorted from blood. The sequence was collected from a man aged 25 to 40 in good health. Written as DNA, the CDR3 is TGCAGTGTTCAGGGTGAAAATGAGCAGTTCTTC. Its protein is CSVQGENEQFF.